Listed below are T cell receptor beta chains from one sample, sequenced in a study of blood T cells in healthy people across ages. TCRdb processed the 5' RACE reads anew with MiXCR; each CDR3 protein has one entry. The sample lists about 1,400,000 distinct CDR3 sequences, roughly 59% seen once, with over 5.5% in the top ten. Input material: blood. Receptors originate from a man aged 18 to 29 in good health. Each CDR3 is given without its conserved first and last residue. Fields, in order: V gene, J gene, CDR3 protein.

TRBV9	TRBJ2-2	ASSVIIAGELF
TRBV5-1	TRBJ1-1	ASSRDRQGLPSAF
TRBV7-2	.	ASRRHGLAGGPTSREQY
TRBV4-1	TRBJ2-5	ASSPLPTSQETQY
TRBV29-1	TRBJ1-1	SVGLRQGNTEAF
TRBV29-1	TRBJ2-1	SVEESGLPTYNEQF
TRBV24-1	TRBJ2-3	ATSDRTESTDTQY
TRBV6-1	.	ASSPGLSRGIDTETQY
TRBV20-1	TRBJ1-2	SASSGTGAYGYT
TRBV12-3/TRBV12-4	TRBJ2-5	ASIATRDSQKTQY
TRBV6-2/TRBV6-3	TRBJ2-3	ASKAVGRLGDTQY
TRBV27	TRBJ2-3	ASSPRDSGTDTQY
TRBV7-9	.	ASSLPRERTVEQY
TRBV29-1	TRBJ1-5	SVTGGSNQPQH
TRBV2	TRBJ2-7	ASSEEAGGGYEQY
TRBV25-1	TRBJ1-2	ASSESLGEQDGYT
TRBV7-2	TRBJ2-7	ASQEGVYEQY
TRBV20-1	TRBJ2-7	SATTDPYEQY
TRBV6-5	TRBJ1-1	ASSTQGANTEAF
TRBV12-3/TRBV12-4	TRBJ1-4	ASSFLKWELF
TRBV27	TRBJ2-3	ASSWVPSTDTQY
TRBV11-3	TRBJ2-1	ASSSTSGSVYEQF
TRBV2	TRBJ2-5	ASRPQVQETQY
TRBV27	TRBJ1-1	ASSLYGIMNTEAF
TRBV6-5	TRBJ2-1	ASSYVGGTSGTNEQF
TRBV20-1	.	SARARQGLIYEQY
TRBV11-2	TRBJ2-3	ASRTGQDNTDTQY
TRBV12-3/TRBV12-4	TRBJ2-7	ASSSETGGPTYEQY
TRBV11-2	.	ASSPDRAPWYEQY
TRBV2	TRBJ1-4	AGKTGTEEKLF
TRBV20-1	.	SVPRSSGGYYEQY
TRBV11-1	TRBJ2-7	ASSAATGEQY
TRBV6-6	TRBJ2-4	ASSYRAGEY
TRBV21-1	TRBJ2-4	ASTHGWMGADRAVLAKNIQY
TRBV11-2	TRBJ2-7	ASTPNRARRYEQY
TRBV27	TRBJ2-5	ASSDRTGQGGWLKLETQY
TRBV28	TRBJ1-2	ASSSPVDSGGSNYGYT
TRBV20-1	TRBJ2-6	SAQTGGAGANVLT
TRBV7-9	TRBJ2-1	ASSLNIGSYNEQF
TRBV11-2	TRBJ2-1	ASSLVPPSGRVDNEQF
TRBV6-6	TRBJ2-3	ASRGLARSTDTQY
TRBV7-2	TRBJ2-5	ASSLYSRAPVQETQY
TRBV7-9	TRBJ2-2	ASSFGFRANTGELF
TRBV6-2/TRBV6-3	TRBJ2-1	ASTTRPNEQF
TRBV6-5	TRBJ2-1	ASSYSTGGIYNEQF